The source of this T cell receptor (beta chain) is a study of CD8+ T cells in alopecia areata. Study information: Each day, treated patients took oral tofacitinib twice, at 5 to 10 mg per dose. Patients in the study were on tofacitinib for 6 to 18 months, then off it for 6 months.

Germline assignment: CDR1 MGHDK and CDR2 SYGVNS. V was shortened by 8 bases and J by 2 bases, with 19 bases between the two germline ends. The length of the CDR3 is 15 residues. Following extraction, RNA underwent reverse transcription to cDNA, which served as the sequencing template. Generated by immunoSEQ multiplex PCR, the TCRdb table keeps only in-frame clones and is missing some. The sample records about 140,000 clones, 40% to 55% being singletons. The V and J genes are TRBV25-1 and TRBJ2-7, with a possible D match to TRBD2 (5 bases). The sample here was CD4+ T cells sorted from blood, taken at week 0. The TCR originated in a human donor with alopecia areata. As DNA, the CDR3 is TGTGCCAGCGGTCCCGACGGGGTCCTTACCTACGAGCAGTACTTC. It encodes CASGPDGVLTYEQYF.